These 18 T cell receptor beta chains originate from one sample sequenced in a study of T cells in Graves' hyperthyroidism and ophthalmopathy. What was amplified from RNA transcripts were TCR beta CDR3 regions. During a first-round RT-PCR of the TCR CDR3, the HTBI primer set was used. TCRdb re-analysed the multiplex PCR reads in MiXCR, keeping a single row per CDR3 protein. Among some 530,000 distinct CDR3 sequences, about 22% were seen once, and the ten largest hold approximately 49%. Sequenced input: blood. All receptors come from a woman between 70 and 85 years old with Graves' ophthalmopathy.

This clonotype was picked up many times. The chain combines TRBV12-3 or TRBV12-4 with TRBJ1-5, with unresolved D. CDR3 length: 14 residues. The V gene lost 1 base and the J gene lost 7 bases, with 11 bases spanning the gap. The CDR3 loop is CASSLEAGFQPQHF. The CDR3 DNA is TGTGCCAGCAGTTTAGAGGCAGGTTTCCAGCCCCAGCATTTT.

The V and J genes are TRBV12-3 or TRBV12-4 and TRBJ2-1, with a weak D call TRBD2 (5 bases). The ends were cut back, 8 bases at V and 0 bases at J, with 14 bases in the middle. The CDR3 covers 15 residues. The CDR3 is CASAVAGRSYNEQFF. The CDR3 nucleotides read TGTGCCAGCGCAGTGGCGGGCCGCTCCTACAATGAGCAGTTCTTC.

The rearrangement links TRBV30 to TRBJ2-1, with 7 bases fitting TRBD2. Germline CDR1 is GTSNPN and CDR2 is SVGIG (reference sequence). V lost 1 base, J lost 0 bases, and 15 bases stayed unmatched. This CDR3 is built from 19 residues. The CDR3 reads CAWSGYLLSGLSSYNEQFF. DNA of the CDR3: TGTGCCTGGAGTGGGTACCTTCTTAGCGGGCTTAGCTCCTACAATGAGCAGTTCTTC.

The gene calls are TRBV12-5 and TRBJ2-5; D possibly corresponds to TRBD2 (5 bases). V lost 7 bases and J 5 bases, leaving 20 bases between the germline ends. Looked up from germline, CDR1 is LGHNT and CDR2 is FRNRAP. This CDR3 has 15 amino acids. For the CDR3, the DNA is TGTGCTAGTGCCGATTTTGTGAGGGTGATGGAGACCCAGTACTTC. Encoded protein: CASADFVRVMETQYF.

The rearrangement uses TRBV5-8 and TRBJ2-4, with 13 bases aligning to TRBD2. Per germline, CDR1 SGHTS and CDR2 YDEGEE. J gave up 12 bases and V 5 bases, and 5 bases lay outside the gene matches. This CDR3 is built from 13 residues. The CDR3 nucleotides read TGTGCCAGCAGACTAGCGGGGGGGGTAACTCAGTACTTC. Its translation is CASRLAGGVTQYF. Looking up the rest from reference TRBV5-8 and TRBJ2-4 gives the full variable domain: EAGVTQSPTHLIKTRGQQATLRCSPISGHTSVYWYQQALGLGLQFLLWYDEGEERNRGNFPPRFSGRQFPNYSSELNVNALELEDSALYLCASRLAGGVTQYFGAGTRLSVL.

This clonotype was recorded many times. The rearrangement joins TRBV24-1 to TRBJ2-3; 7 nucleotides agree with TRBD2. The V segment lost 4 bases and the J segment 5 bases; nucleotides outside the gene matches: 11. Germline CDR1 is KGHDR and CDR2 is SFDVKD. The CDR3 is made up of 16 amino acids. The CDR3 nucleotides are TGTGCCACCAGTGACGCCCAGCGCGGGAGTCAAGATACGCAGTATTTT. Translated, it gives CATSDAQRGSQDTQYF.

CDR3 sequence (DNA): TGTGCCATCAGTGAGGCCCTTCACGAGCAGTACTTC. Encoded protein: CAISEALHEQYF. The chain links TRBV10-3 to TRBJ2-7; D call uncertain. Germline V CDR1 and CDR2: ENHRY, SYGVKD. Deletions cut 2 bases from V and 5 bases from J, with 7 bases between. CDR3 length: 12 residues.

This chain uses TRBV6-2 or TRBV6-3 with TRBJ2-1, with D maybe TRBD1 (6 bases). The CDR3 loop spans 17 amino acids. V lost 6 bases and J lost 0, with 18 bases in between. Per the germline V gene, CDR1 is MNHEY and CDR2 is SVGEGT. CDR3 DNA: TGTGCCAGCAGGCCGACCATACAGGGCAACTCCTACAATGAGCAGTTCTTC. As protein: CASRPTIQGNSYNEQFF.

V usage is TRBV29-1 and J usage is TRBJ2-1; 9 bases fit TRBD1. The CDR3 runs to 14 residues. The V gene end was trimmed by 4 bases and the J gene end by 12 bases; junction bases not matched to a gene: 13. The germline gives CDR1 SQVTM, CDR2 ANQGSEA. The CDR3 DNA sequence: TGCAGCGTTGTCAGTCTTGACAGGGGGAGTAGGCAGTTCTTC. This codes for CSVVSLDRGSRQFF.

This clonotype was detected ten times or more. The genes are TRBV11-2 and TRBJ2-5; TRBD2 might be the D (6 bases). V lost 4 bases to trimming and J lost 1 base, with 7 bases between them. The CDR3 length is 13 residues. In germline, CDR1 is SGHAT, CDR2 FQNNGV. The CDR3 is CASSWDFQETQYF. As DNA, the CDR3 is TGTGCCAGCAGCTGGGACTTCCAAGAGACCCAGTACTTC. Full variable domain (remainder filled in from reference TRBV11-2 and TRBJ2-5): EAGVAQSPRYKIIEKRQSVAFWCNPISGHATLYWYQQILGQGPKLLIQFQNNGVVDDSQLPKDRFSAERLKGVDSTLKIQPAKLEDSAVYLCASSWDFQETQYFGPGTRLLVL.

The rearrangement uses TRBV5-1 and TRBJ1-3, with a weak D call TRBD1 (6 bases). Germline values: CDR1 SGHRS, CDR2 YFSETQ. Trimming took 4 bases from V and 0 from J, leaving 11 bases between them. This CDR3 comprises 15 residues. CDR3 protein: CASSRQGISGNTIYF. The CDR3 nucleotides are TGCGCCAGCAGCAGGCAGGGGATCTCTGGAAACACCATATATTTT.

The chain recombines TRBV29-1 with TRBJ2-5; TRBD2 matches at 16 bases. The CDR3 spans 15 residues. J lost 4 bases, V lost 8 bases, and 7 bases had no gene match. The germline V gene has CDR1 SQVTM and CDR2 ANQGSEA. The CDR3, as DNA: TGCAGCTCACCGGGACTAGCGGGAGGGGGAGAGACCCAGTACTTC. Its translation: CSSPGLAGGGETQYF.

This clonotype has at least ten counts. V gene TRBV27 combines with J gene TRBJ1-1; D is uncertain. V was shortened by 3 bases and J by 2 bases, with 7 bases between the two germline ends. CDR1 MNHEY and CDR2 SMNVEV come from the germline V gene (reference sequence). The CDR3 sequence is 13 residues long. The CDR3 DNA sequence: TGTGCCAGCAGTTTCAAGGTAAACACTGAAGCTTTCTTT. Translated: CASSFKVNTEAFF.

There are many counts of this clonotype. V is TRBV28 and J is TRBJ1-1; no firm D call. Germline V lookup: CDR1 MDHEN, CDR2 SYDVKM. The V gene lost 3 bases and the J gene lost 6 bases, with 11 bases spanning the gap. The CDR3 is 13 amino acids. For the CDR3, the DNA is TGTGCCAGCAGTTTGGGCGCTCTCCCTGAAGCTTTCTTT. Its protein is CASSLGALPEAFF.

This clonotype was recorded at least ten times. The CDR3 loop is CAGSTGGGGTGELFF. CDR3 coding DNA: TGTGCCGGTTCTACGGGAGGGGGGGGCACCGGGGAGCTGTTTTTT. This chain connects TRBV12-3 or TRBV12-4 to TRBJ2-2; the match to TRBD2 covers 8 bases. Trimming removed 11 bases from V and 4 bases from J; junction bases left unmatched: 12. The CDR3 covers 15 residues.

The chain carries TRBV12-3 or TRBV12-4 and TRBJ2-2, with unresolved D. The CDR3 sequence is 14 residues long. V was pared by 0 bases and J by 5 bases, with 7 bases between. The CDR3 spells CASSLALGTGELFF. CDR3 nucleotides: TGTGCCAGCAGTTTAGCTTTGGGAACCGGGGAGCTGTTTTTT.

The V call is TRBV5-1, the J call TRBJ1-2; 7 nucleotides agree with TRBD1. CDR3 length: 17 residues. The germline V gene has CDR1 SGHRS and CDR2 YFSETQ. V dropped 1 base and J dropped 4; count of bases not matched to a gene: 13. As DNA, the CDR3 is TGCGCCAGCAGCTTGCAGACAGGGTCCCTCAGTAGCTATGGCTACACCTTC. Translating it yields CASSLQTGSLSSYGYTF.

The sample holds a few counts of this clonotype. The chain uses TRBV20-1 and TRBJ1-6; D uncertain. The CDR3 is 14 residues long. Germline V CDR1 and CDR2: DFQATT, SNEGSKA (reference sequence). Trimming pared 3 bases from V and 6 bases from J, leaving 12 bases between. The CDR3 DNA is TGCAGTGCTAGGTCGGGGTCAGCTAATTCACCCCTCCACTTT. Encoded protein: CSARSGSANSPLHF.